This T cell receptor beta chain was sequenced for a study of CD8+ T cells in alopecia areata. Study observations and caveats: Across lesional scalp, and particularly alopecia totalis/universalis, clonality surpassed that of normal scalp.

After isolation, RNA underwent reverse transcription to generate cDNA as the sequencing template. The data were produced by immunoSEQ multiplex PCR, yet TCRdb's version contains in-frame clones alone and is incomplete. The data hold more than 100,000 clones, with 45% to 60% observed a single time. As concerns this clone: What it binds is unknown.

Sequencing was carried out using CD4+ T cells sorted from blood. This receptor was obtained from a human donor in good health.

The CDR3 protein is CSVAERSFSYEQYF. In nucleotides, the CDR3 is TGCAGCGTTGCGGAAAGGTCTTTCTCCTACGAGCAGTACTTC. This chain connects TRBV29-1 to TRBJ2-7; D is uncertain. Trimming removed 4 bases from V and 0 bases from J, with 13 bases in between. The CDR3 is 14 amino acids. Germline CDR1 and CDR2: SQVTM and ANQGSEA.